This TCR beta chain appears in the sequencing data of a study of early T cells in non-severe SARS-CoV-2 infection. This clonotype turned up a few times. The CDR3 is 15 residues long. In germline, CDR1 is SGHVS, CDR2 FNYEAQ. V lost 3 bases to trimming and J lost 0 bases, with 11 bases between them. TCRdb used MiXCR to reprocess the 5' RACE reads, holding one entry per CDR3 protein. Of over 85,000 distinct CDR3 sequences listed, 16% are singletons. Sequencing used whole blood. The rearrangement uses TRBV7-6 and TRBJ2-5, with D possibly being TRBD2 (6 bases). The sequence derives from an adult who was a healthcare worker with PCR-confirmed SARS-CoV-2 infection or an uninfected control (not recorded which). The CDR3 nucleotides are TGTGCCAGCAGCTTCGGGACTTTGTACCAAGAGACCCAGTACTTC. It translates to CASSFGTLYQETQYF.